This T cell receptor (beta chain) was documented in a study of regulatory T cells in long-lasting Graves disease. This sample's time point: newly diagnosed GD, antithyroid drugs for less than 3 months. Generation of the TCR library employed RNA extracted from PBMCs. The V end was cut by 0 bases, the J end by 1 base, with 11 bases between. The CDR3 runs to 15 residues. Germline V gives CDR1 SGHRS, CDR2 YFSETQ. This clonotype was counted ten times or more. Relying on iRepertoire HTBI primers and Arm-PCR of CDR3 regions, the team built TCR beta libraries. In TCRdb, the multiplex PCR reads were re-called with MiXCR into one record per CDR3 protein. The sample holds 350,000 to 500,000 distinct CDR3 sequences; around 13% are singletons and the top ten take roughly 18%. The sample was also reused in another study, on T cells in Graves' hyperthyroidism and ophthalmopathy. That source reports: Used for diagnoses were clinical symptoms, serum thyroxine and TRAb, thyroid ultrasound and orbital computed tomography. Most thyroid-expanded clonotypes above 0.001 were also found in blood. The authors' 13 V-J model separated ophthalmopathy from stable hyperthyroidism.

Sample: peripheral blood mononuclear cells (PBMCs), taken at new diagnosis, from a patient treated with antithyroid drugs. This receptor was taken from a woman between 45 and 60 years old with Graves disease. The rearrangement links TRBV5-1 to TRBJ2-7; maybe TRBD2 (6 bases). The CDR3 sequence is CASSLGWGLSYEQYF. DNA for the CDR3: TGCGCCAGCAGCTTGGGGTGGGGACTTTCCTACGAGCAGTACTTC.